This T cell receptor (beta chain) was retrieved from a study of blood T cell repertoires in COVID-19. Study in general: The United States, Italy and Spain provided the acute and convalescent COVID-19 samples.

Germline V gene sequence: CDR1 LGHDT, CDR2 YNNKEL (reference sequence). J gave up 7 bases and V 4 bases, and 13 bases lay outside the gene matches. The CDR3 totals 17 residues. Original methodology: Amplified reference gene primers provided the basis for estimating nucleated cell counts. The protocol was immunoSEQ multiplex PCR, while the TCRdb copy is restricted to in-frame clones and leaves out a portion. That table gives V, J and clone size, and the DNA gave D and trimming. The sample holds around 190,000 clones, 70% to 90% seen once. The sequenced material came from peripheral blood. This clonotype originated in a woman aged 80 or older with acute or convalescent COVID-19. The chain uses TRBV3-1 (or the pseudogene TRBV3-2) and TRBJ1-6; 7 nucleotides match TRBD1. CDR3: CASSPLPPTGINSPLHF. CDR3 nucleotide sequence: TGTGCCAGCAGCCCATTACCACCGACAGGGATCAATTCACCCCTCCACTTT.